This TCR beta chain was captured in a study of T cell responses to AZD1222 COVID-19 vaccine. Broader study findings: There were vaccine-associated CD4 TCRs across spike, dominant at 160-218 and 743-854. Donors were largely white British and mainly female; clonal diversity was possibly underestimated.

Germline CDR1 is LNHDA and CDR2 is SQIVND (reference sequence). This CDR3 is built from 15 residues. V was trimmed by 2 bases and J by 9 bases, leaving 17 bases between them. Here immunoSEQ multiplex PCR was the method, and the copy in TCRdb shows in-frame clones only, minus some. The table lists roughly 130,000 clones, around 84% of them singletons. As concerns this clone: The antigen is undetermined.

This sequence originates from an adult in good health. The chain joins TRBV19 to TRBJ2-1; D perhaps matches TRBD1 (7 bases). Specimen: peripheral blood, collected on day 0 of AZD1222 vaccination. The CDR3 here is CASSIRGRDRFEQFF. The CDR3 coding sequence is TGTGCCAGTAGTATAAGGGGGCGGGATAGGTTTGAGCAGTTCTTC.